These 13 T cell receptor beta chains were sequenced from one sample in a study of T cell responses to AZD1222 COVID-19 vaccine. The assay was immunoSEQ multiplex PCR, and TCRdb's table has in-frame clones only and misses some. The sample carries just over 90,000 clones, around 89% recorded once. Sequencing used peripheral blood, obtained 28 days after the second AZD1222 dose. These receptors were taken from an adult who received the AZD1222 COVID-19 vaccine.

This chain links TRBV6-2 or TRBV6-3 with TRBJ1-1; D is ambiguous. This CDR3 contains 14 residues. In germline, CDR1 is MNHEY, CDR2 SVGEGT. Deletions cut 5 bases from V and 3 bases from J, with 13 bases between. Here the CDR3 DNA reads TGTGCCAGCAGTAAGCGTAGGGAGGACACTGAAGCTTTCTTT. Translating it yields CASSKRREDTEAFF.

This rearrangement joins TRBV27 to TRBJ1-5, with D possibly TRBD1 on 5 matching bases. The V end was cut by 3 bases, the J end by 0 bases, with 9 bases between. CDR1 and CDR2 (germline): MNHEY, SMNVEV (reference sequence). CDR3 length: 15 amino acids. CDR3 DNA: TGTGCCAGCAGTTTGGGGCAGGGTAGCAATCAGCCCCAGCATTTT. Translating gives CASSLGQGSNQPQHF.

The genes are TRBV27 and TRBJ2-5; D might be TRBD1 or TRBD2, each matching 6 bases. V lost 5 bases to trimming and J lost 5 bases, with 18 bases between them. Germline-derived CDR1 and CDR2 are MNHEY and SMNVEV (reference sequence). CDR3 length: 15 amino acids. CDR3 nucleotide sequence: TGTGCCAGCAGTAACCTACTGGGGGGCAAGGAGACCCAGTACTTC. Translated: CASSNLLGGKETQYF.

This chain connects TRBV19 to TRBJ2-3, with unresolved D. V was shortened by 5 bases and J by 4 bases, with 16 bases between the two germline ends. Germline-derived CDR1 and CDR2 are LNHDA and SQIVND (reference sequence). The CDR3 length is 15 residues. CDR3 residues: CASSPTWEASDTQYF. DNA for the CDR3: TGTGCCAGTAGTCCCACGTGGGAAGCATCAGATACGCAGTATTTT.

The chain couples TRBV6-6 to TRBJ1-1; possible D gene TRBD1, 5 bases. This CDR3 region has 12 residues. Trimming took 5 bases from V and 5 from J, leaving 9 bases between them. Germline V gene lookup returns CDR1 MNHNY and CDR2 SVGAGI (reference sequence). The CDR3 spells CASSPGGTEAFF. CDR3 sequence (DNA): TGTGCCAGCAGTCCCGGGGGGACTGAAGCTTTCTTT.

V gene TRBV18 combines with J gene TRBJ2-3; 10 bases fit TRBD2. J was trimmed by 2 bases and V by 3 bases; bases with no gene match: 5. The CDR3 runs to 16 residues. Germline values: CDR1 KGHSH, CDR2 LQKENI. Here the CDR3 reads CASSPSSGSLTDTQYF. The CDR3 DNA reads TGTGCCAGCTCACCTTCTAGCGGGAGCCTCACAGATACGCAGTATTTT.

The chain carries TRBV7-2 and TRBJ2-3; 10 positions match TRBD2. The CDR3 consists of 15 residues. CDR1 is SGHTA and CDR2 is FQGNSA in the germline V gene. The V and J ends lost 5 bases and 5 bases, in that order; junction bases with no gene match: 7. CDR3 sequence reads: CASSLSGRSLDTQYF. In DNA form, the CDR3 reads TGTGCCAGCAGCCTTAGCGGGAGGTCTCTAGATACGCAGTATTTT.

This clone was recorded once. The chain recombines TRBV9 with TRBJ2-1, with D possibly being TRBD2 (6 bases). The V gene's germline CDR1 is SGDLS and CDR2 YYNGEE. The CDR3 consists of 15 residues. Trimming removed 4 bases at V and 1 base at J, with 12 bases between. The CDR3 loop reads CASSPSDLSYNEQFF. DNA of the CDR3: TGTGCCAGCAGCCCTAGCGACTTGTCCTACAATGAGCAGTTCTTC.

The gene calls are TRBV19 and TRBJ1-5, with 7 bases matching TRBD1. Losses at the gene ends were 8 bases for V and 1 base for J; bases not matched to a gene: 14. The germline gives CDR1 LNHDA, CDR2 SQIVND (reference sequence). The length of the CDR3 is 17 residues. The chain's CDR3 is CASPDPRDSGSNQPQHF. The CDR3 nucleotides are TGTGCCAGTCCGGACCCCCGGGACAGCGGGAGCAATCAGCCCCAGCATTTT.

The chain joins TRBV10-3 to TRBJ1-2, with D unresolved. The CDR3 extends over 14 amino acids. Germline values: CDR1 ENHRY, CDR2 SYGVKD. The V end lost 7 bases, the J end lost 6 bases, and 18 bases lay between the germline ends. The CDR3 protein is CAINFAGAPDGYTF. As DNA, the CDR3 is TGTGCCATCAACTTCGCAGGTGCCCCGGATGGCTACACCTTC.

The chain recombines TRBV30 with TRBJ2-2; tentatively, D is TRBD1 (6 bases). This CDR3 contains 14 residues. Germline CDR1 reads GTSNPN; CDR2 reads SVGIG (reference sequence). V was shortened by 0 bases and J by 5 bases, with 10 bases between the two germline ends. The CDR3 spells CAWSVKGGTGELFF. The CDR3 DNA follows: TGTGCCTGGAGTGTAAAAGGGGGTACCGGGGAGCTGTTTTTT.

J is TRBJ2-1 and V is TRBV3-1 (or the pseudogene TRBV3-2), with 13 bases fitting TRBD2. Germline CDR1 and CDR2: LGHDT and YNNKEL (reference sequence). Trimming at V came to 5 bases and at J to 7 bases, leaving 11 bases not matched to a gene. The CDR3 contains 17 residues. Here the CDR3 reads CASSVGYRGLAGNEQFF. The CDR3 nucleotides read TGTGCCAGCAGCGTAGGCTACAGGGGACTAGCGGGAAATGAGCAGTTCTTC.

The V gene is TRBV19, the J gene TRBJ1-2; D gene unclear. V was cut by 3 bases and J by 4 bases, with 9 bases left in between. The CDR3 is 13 residues long. Germline CDR1 reads LNHDA; CDR2 reads SQIVND (reference sequence). CDR3: CASSILGFYGYTF. CDR3 in DNA: TGTGCCAGTAGTATTTTGGGGTTCTATGGCTACACCTTC.